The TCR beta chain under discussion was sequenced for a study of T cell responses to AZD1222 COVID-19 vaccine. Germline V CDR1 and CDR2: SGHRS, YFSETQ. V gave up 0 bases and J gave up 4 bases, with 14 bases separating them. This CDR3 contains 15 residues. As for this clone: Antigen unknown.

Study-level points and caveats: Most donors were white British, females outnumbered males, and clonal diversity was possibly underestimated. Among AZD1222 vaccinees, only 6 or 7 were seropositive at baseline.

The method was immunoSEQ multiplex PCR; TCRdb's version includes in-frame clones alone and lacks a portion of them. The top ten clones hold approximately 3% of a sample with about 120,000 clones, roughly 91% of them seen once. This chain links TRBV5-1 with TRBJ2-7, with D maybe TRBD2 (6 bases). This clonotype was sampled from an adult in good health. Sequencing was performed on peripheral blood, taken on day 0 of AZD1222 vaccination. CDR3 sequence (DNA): TGCGCCAGCAGCTTGGTGGGGGAGGCGGGGTACGAGCAGTACTTC. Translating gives CASSLVGEAGYEQYF.